Below, one T cell receptor (beta chain) is given with its context. As yet, its antigen is unknown. Assay execution proceeded at the deep level. The data were produced by immunoSEQ multiplex PCR, yet TCRdb's version contains in-frame clones alone and is incomplete. The repertoire holds 2 million to 2.5 million clones, about 95% seen once, with about 1.1% in the top ten. Positive CCR7 selection of CD45RO-negative cells yielded the naive CD8 cells, and terminally differentiated effector memory CD45RA+ cells were excluded. This sample was included in a study of shared clonotypes between healthy human individuals. Study-level findings and limits: Naive subsets tended to show greater estimated richness than memory subsets.

The TCR comes from a man between 18 and 29 years old in good health. Sequenced input: naive CD8+ T cells sorted from blood.

CDR3 nucleotides: TGCGCCAGCAGTGACTCCGTTCCCTACGAGCAGTACTTC. Protein product: CASSDSVPYEQYF. The chain joins TRBV10-1 to TRBJ2-7; D unresolved. CDR3 size: 13 residues. V shed 3 bases and J shed 2 bases, with 8 bases lying between them. Germline CDR1 is WNHNN and CDR2 is SYGVQD (reference sequence).